This T cell receptor beta chain was identified during a study of blood T cell repertoires in COVID-19. The protocol was immunoSEQ multiplex PCR, while the TCRdb copy is restricted to in-frame clones and leaves out a portion. Among 250,000 to 350,000 clones listed, about 88% were seen once. The V end was cut by 0 bases, the J end by 10 bases, with 13 bases between. Germline lookup yields CDR1 MNHEY and CDR2 SVGAGI. This CDR3 has 15 residues. The sequence derives from a woman younger than 45 with COVID-19, enrolled during active disease. The J gene is TRBJ1-6, the V gene TRBV6-5; D gene ambiguous. Sequenced material: peripheral blood. DNA for the CDR3: TGTGCCAGCAGTTACTCGCGGGGTGTTGGCTCACCCCTCCACTTT. It specifies CASSYSRGVGSPLHF.